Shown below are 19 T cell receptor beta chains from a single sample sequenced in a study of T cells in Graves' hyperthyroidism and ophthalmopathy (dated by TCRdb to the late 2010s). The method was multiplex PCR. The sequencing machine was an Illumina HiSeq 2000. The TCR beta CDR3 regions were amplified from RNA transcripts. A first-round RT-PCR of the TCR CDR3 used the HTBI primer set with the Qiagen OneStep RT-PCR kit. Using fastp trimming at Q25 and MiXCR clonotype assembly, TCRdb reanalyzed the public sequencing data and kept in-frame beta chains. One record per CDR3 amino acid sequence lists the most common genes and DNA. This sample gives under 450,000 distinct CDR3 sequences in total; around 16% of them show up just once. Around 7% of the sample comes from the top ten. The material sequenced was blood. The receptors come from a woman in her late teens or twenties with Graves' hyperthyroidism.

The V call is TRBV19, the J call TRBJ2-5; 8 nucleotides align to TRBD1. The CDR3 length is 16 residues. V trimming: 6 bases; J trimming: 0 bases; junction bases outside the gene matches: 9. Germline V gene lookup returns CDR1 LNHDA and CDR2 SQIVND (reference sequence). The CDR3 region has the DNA TGTGCCAGTAGCCAAAATACAGGGGGTAACCAAGAGACCCAGTACTTC. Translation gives CASSQNTGGNQETQYF.

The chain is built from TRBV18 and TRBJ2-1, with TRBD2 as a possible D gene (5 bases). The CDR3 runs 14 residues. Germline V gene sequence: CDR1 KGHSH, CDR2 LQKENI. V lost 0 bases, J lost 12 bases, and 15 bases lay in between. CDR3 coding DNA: TGTGCCAGCTCACCACCGTATAGTAGCGATGGGCAGTTCTTC. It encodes CASSPPYSSDGQFF.

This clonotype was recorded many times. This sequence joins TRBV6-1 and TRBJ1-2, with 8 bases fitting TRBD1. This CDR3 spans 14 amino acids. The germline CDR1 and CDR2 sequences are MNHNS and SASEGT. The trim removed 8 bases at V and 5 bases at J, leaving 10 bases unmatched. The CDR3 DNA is TGTGCCAGCGCCGACGGACAGGGAGGATATGGCTACACCTTC. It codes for CASADGQGGYGYTF.

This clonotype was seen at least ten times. For the CDR3, the DNA is TGTGCCAGCAGTTGGGGGAGGGGTGTACGTCCGAACACTGAAGCTTTCTTT. Residues: CASSWGRGVRPNTEAFF. The rearrangement joins TRBV12-3 or TRBV12-4 to TRBJ1-1, with D possibly matching TRBD1 (5 bases). The length of the CDR3 is 17 residues. V lost 4 bases to trimming and J lost 1 base, with 19 bases between them.

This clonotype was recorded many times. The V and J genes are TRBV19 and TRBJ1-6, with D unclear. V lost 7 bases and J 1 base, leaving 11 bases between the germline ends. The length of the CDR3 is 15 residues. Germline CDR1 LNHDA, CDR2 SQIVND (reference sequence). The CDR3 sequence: CASNDGRSYNSPLHF. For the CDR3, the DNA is TGTGCCAGTAACGACGGACGGTCCTATAATTCACCCCTCCACTTT.

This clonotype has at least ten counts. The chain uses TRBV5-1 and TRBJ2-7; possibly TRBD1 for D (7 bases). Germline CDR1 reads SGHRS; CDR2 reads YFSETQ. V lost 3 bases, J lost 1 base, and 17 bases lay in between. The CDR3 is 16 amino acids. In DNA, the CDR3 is TGCGCCAGCAGCTCGATGATGACAGGGAGGTCCTACGAGCAGTACTTC. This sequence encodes CASSSMMTGRSYEQYF.

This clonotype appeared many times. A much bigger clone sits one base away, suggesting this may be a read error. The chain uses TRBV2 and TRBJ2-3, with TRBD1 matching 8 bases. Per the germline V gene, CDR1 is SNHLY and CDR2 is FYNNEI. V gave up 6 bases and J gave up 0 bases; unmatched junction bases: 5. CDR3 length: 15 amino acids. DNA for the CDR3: TGTGCCAGCAGAACAGGGGGTACTAGCACAGATACGCAGTATTTT. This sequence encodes CASRTGGTSTDTQYF.

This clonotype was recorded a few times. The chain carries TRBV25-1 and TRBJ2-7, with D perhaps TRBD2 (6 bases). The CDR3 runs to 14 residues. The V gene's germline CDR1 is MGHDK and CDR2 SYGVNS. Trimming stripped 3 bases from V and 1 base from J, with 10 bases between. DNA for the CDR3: TGTGCCAGCAGTGAGGGAGGTAGGTCCTACGAGCAGTACTTC. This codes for CASSEGGRSYEQYF.

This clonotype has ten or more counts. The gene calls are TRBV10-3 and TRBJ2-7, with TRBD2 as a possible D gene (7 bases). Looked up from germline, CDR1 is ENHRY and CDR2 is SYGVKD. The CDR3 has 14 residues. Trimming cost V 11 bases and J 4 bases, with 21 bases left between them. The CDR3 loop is CASGGRGWPYEQYF. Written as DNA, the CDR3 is TGTGCCTCCGGGGGGCGTGGATGGCCGTACGAGCAGTACTTC.

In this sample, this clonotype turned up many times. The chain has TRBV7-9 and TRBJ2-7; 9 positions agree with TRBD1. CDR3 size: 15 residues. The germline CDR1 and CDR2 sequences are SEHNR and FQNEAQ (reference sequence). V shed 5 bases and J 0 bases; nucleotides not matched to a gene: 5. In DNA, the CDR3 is TGTGCCAGCAGCGATACAGGGGGCTACTCCTACGAGCAGTACTTC. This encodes CASSDTGGYSYEQYF.

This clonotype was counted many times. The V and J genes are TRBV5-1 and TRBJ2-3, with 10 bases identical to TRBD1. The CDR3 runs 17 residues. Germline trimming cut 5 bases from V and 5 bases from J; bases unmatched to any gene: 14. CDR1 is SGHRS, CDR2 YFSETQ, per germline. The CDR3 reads CASSPPSGTGEGDTQYF. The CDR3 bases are TGCGCCAGCAGTCCCCCCTCCGGGACAGGGGAAGGAGATACGCAGTATTTT.

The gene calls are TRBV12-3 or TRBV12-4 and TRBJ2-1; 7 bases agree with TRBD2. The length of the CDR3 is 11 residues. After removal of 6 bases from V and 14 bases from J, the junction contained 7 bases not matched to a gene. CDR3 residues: CASSPGEGKFF. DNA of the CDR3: TGTGCCAGCAGCCCCGGGGAGGGGAAGTTCTTC.

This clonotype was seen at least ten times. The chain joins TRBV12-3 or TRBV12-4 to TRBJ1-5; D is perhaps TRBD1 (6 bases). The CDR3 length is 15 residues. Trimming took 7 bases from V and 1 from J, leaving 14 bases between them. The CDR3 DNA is TGTGCCAGCACCGAAGGGGGGCCGAGCAATCAGCCCCAGCATTTT. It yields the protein CASTEGGPSNQPQHF.

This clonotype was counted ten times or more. The CDR3 nucleotides are TGTGCCAGCCGAGATCGGGGGTACACAGATACGCAGTATTTT. Residues: CASRDRGYTDTQYF. The chain links TRBV2 to TRBJ2-3, with D possibly being TRBD2 (6 bases). V gave up 8 bases and J gave up 2 bases, with 14 bases separating them. Germline CDR1 is SNHLY and CDR2 is FYNNEI. The CDR3 spans 14 residues.

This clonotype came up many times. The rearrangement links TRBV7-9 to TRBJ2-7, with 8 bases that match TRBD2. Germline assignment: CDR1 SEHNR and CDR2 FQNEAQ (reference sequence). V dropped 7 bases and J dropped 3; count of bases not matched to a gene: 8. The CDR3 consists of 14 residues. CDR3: CASTMGLGFYEQYF. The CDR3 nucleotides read TGTGCCAGCACCATGGGACTAGGCTTCTACGAGCAGTACTTC.

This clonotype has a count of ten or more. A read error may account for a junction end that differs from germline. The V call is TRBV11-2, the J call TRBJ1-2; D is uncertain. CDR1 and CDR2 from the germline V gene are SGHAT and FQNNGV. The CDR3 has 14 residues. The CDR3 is CASSLAGSLVLMSF. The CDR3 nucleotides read TGTGCCAGCAGCCTTGCTGGATCTCTCGTACTTATGTCCTTC.

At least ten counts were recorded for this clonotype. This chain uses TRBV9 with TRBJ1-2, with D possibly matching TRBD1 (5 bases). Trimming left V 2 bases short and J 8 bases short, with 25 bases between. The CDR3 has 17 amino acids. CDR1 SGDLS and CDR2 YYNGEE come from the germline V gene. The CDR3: CASSVSGRSAGPYGYTF. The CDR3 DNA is TGTGCCAGCAGCGTTTCTGGGCGTTCGGCGGGGCCCTACGGCTACACCTTC.

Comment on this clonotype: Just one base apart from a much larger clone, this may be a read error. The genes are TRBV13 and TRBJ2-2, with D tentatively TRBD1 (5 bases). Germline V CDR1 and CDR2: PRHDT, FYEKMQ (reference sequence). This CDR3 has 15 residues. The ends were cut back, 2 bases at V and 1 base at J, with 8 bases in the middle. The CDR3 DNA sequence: TGTGCCAGCAGCTTAACAGGTCGGAACACCGGGGAGCTGTTTTTT. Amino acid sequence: CASSLTGRNTGELFF.

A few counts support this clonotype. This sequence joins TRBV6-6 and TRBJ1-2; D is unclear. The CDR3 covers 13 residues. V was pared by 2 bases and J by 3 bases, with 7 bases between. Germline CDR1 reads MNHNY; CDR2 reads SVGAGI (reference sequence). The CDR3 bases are TGTGCCAGCAGTTACGATGGCTACTATGGCTACACCTTC. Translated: CASSYDGYYGYTF.